The next 4 T cell receptor beta chains were all read from a single sample in a study of cytomegalovirus exposure and HLA in healthy donors. The study ran its PCR with 60 Vbeta and 13 Jbeta primers. Assay used: immunoSEQ multiplex PCR; TCRdb lists only in-frame clones, some missing. The sample lists some 130,000 clones, around three quarters occurring once. The sequenced sample consisted of PBMCs. The receptors here all came from a man under 40 in good health.

J is TRBJ1-4 and V is TRBV29-1, with a tentative D call TRBD1 (5 bases). The CDR3 has 15 amino acids. V was cut by 7 bases and J by 10 bases, with 25 bases left in between. Germline V lookup: CDR1 SQVTM, CDR2 ANQGSEA. This chain's CDR3 is CSALDTFGLSGKLFF. In nucleotides, the CDR3 is TGCAGCGCCTTGGACACTTTCGGCCTTTCTGGAAAACTGTTTTTT.

This rearrangement joins TRBV7-2 to TRBJ1-5; D remains ambiguous. CDR1 is SGHTA and CDR2 is FQGNSA in the germline V gene. The CDR3 runs to 12 residues. Trimming removed 0 bases at V and 7 bases at J, with 4 bases between. This CDR3 is CASSLAGQPQHF. The CDR3 bases are TGTGCCAGCAGCTTAGCTGGCCAGCCCCAGCATTTT.

V is TRBV9 and J is TRBJ2-5; 9 bases are shared with TRBD1. The end of the DNA fits TRBJ2-7 better, so the J call may be wrong. The CDR3 covers 16 residues. The germline gives CDR1 SGDLS, CDR2 YYNGEE. In nucleotides, the CDR3 is TGTGCCAGCAGCCCCGGGACAGGGATATTAGCCTACGAGCAGTACTTC. Translated, it gives CASSPGTGILAYEQYF.

The genes are TRBV6-5 and TRBJ1-6; 7 bases match TRBD1. V was pared by 4 bases and J by 6 bases, with 0 bases of the junction left unmatched. CDR1 MNHEY and CDR2 SVGAGI come from the germline V gene. CDR3 length: 13 amino acids. DNA of the CDR3: TGTGCCAGCAGTTGGGACAGTAATTCACCCCTCCACTTT. Translation: CASSWDSNSPLHF.